What follows describes a single T cell receptor (beta chain). Possible read error: a much larger clone is one base away. The data are from a study of shared clonotypes between healthy human individuals. Deep-level assay runs were performed. Every immunoSEQ plate was one replicate of a subset's evenly spread DNA. TCRdb keeps only in-frame clones here, not all; method: immunoSEQ multiplex PCR. The table lists hundreds of thousands of clones, about 80% of them singletons. The sequence derives from a woman in her forties in good health. Some clones in this sample may be carry-over from other donors' samples. Sequencing was done on a sample of PBMCs.

Here the CDR3 DNA reads TGTGCCAGCAGCACGGGACAATACAATGAGCAGTTCTTC. As protein: CASSTGQYNEQFF. The chain uses TRBV7-3 and TRBJ2-1; weak D call: TRBD1 (6 bases). Germline V CDR1 and CDR2: SGHTA, FQGTGA. This CDR3 is 13 amino acids long. V shed 5 bases and J shed 4 bases, with 9 bases lying between them.